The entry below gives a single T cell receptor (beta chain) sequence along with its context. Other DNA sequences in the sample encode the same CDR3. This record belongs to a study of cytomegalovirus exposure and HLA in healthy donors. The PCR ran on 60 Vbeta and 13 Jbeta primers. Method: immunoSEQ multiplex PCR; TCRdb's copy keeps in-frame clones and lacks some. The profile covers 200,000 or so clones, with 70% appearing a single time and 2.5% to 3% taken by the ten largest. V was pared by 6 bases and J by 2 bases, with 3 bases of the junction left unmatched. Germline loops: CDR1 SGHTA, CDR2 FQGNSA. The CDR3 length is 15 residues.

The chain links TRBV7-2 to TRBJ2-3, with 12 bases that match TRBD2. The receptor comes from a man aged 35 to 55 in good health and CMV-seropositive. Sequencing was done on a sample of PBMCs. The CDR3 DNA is TGTGCCAGCAGACTAGCGGGGGGCCCCACAGATACGCAGTATTTT. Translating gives CASRLAGGPTDTQYF.